The clone carrying this TCR beta chain was seen a handful of times. The antigen remains unidentified. Relative to the germline gene, one junction end is altered; a read error may explain this. This specimen belongs to a study of blood T cells in healthy people across ages. Each sample provided at least 6 micrograms of extracted total RNA. The use of a sample-barcoded 5' primer and a J-beta primer mix characterized a second PCR of about 7 to 12 cycles. TCRdb used MiXCR to reprocess the 5' RACE reads, holding one entry per CDR3 protein. Among more than 1,000,000 distinct CDR3 sequences listed, 25% were seen once. General study findings and limits: Fewer expanded clones and more diversity marked long-lived versus aged donors.

This same sample was also taken into another study, of T cells of mothers and their children. That work adds: Several million TCR beta reads per child versus over 9 million per mother.

Sequenced input: blood. This clonotype was obtained from a girl aged 2-15 years in good health.

The CDR3 loop is CASSQRQAEKLFF. The CDR3 nucleotides read TGTGCCAGTAGCCAACGACAGGCGGAAAAACTGTTTTTT. V gene TRBV4-2 combines with J gene TRBJ1-4, with D possibly TRBD1 on 6 matching bases. Germline V gene data show CDR1 as LGHNA and CDR2 as YNFKEQ. The CDR3 is 13 residues long.